Described below is a single TCR beta chain sequence and its context. As yet, its antigen is unknown. Prior to sequencing, the ViraFEST assay stimulated PBMC with viral peptide pools, which expanded the antigen-specific CD4+ T cells. The authors isolated CD4+ T cells after nine to eleven days of culture. Each vaccine recipient was nucleocapsid antibody negative and had no prior SARS-CoV-2 infection. The protocol was immunoSEQ multiplex PCR, while the TCRdb copy is restricted to in-frame clones and leaves out a portion. The repertoire holds tens of thousands of clones, with more than 60% as singletons. Germline V lookup: CDR1 SGHVS, CDR2 FNYEAQ. V was clipped by 0 bases and J by 0 bases; unmatched bases: 8. This CDR3 region has 19 residues. This specimen belongs to a study of vaccination effects on CD4 cells after COVID-19.

The source material was CD4+ T cells from PBMCs cultured with SARS-CoV-2 spike peptides, sampled before COVID-19 vaccination. The rearrangement uses TRBV7-6 and TRBJ2-6; TRBD1 agrees at 7 bases. This sequence was found in a human donor who received a COVID-19 vaccine. CDR3 in DNA: TGTGCCAGCAGCTTAGCGGCCACAGGGGTATCCTCTGGGGCCAACGTCCTGACTTTC. Translation: CASSLAATGVSSGANVLTF.